Below are 13 T cell receptor beta chains sequenced from a single sample in a study of low-dose radiotherapy and immunotherapy resistance in tumors. First-strand cDNA relied on TRAV- and TRBV-specific primers spanning alpha and beta chains. PCR amplification of the TCRs was performed with Phusion for 20 to 25 PCR cycles, and it relied on a constant-region primer together with a V-primer adapter. TCRdb reprocessed the reads via MiXCR and lists one record per CDR3 protein. The sample consists of tens of thousands of distinct CDR3 sequences, approximately 25% of them appearing once. The time point is: before trial treatment. The specimen comprised PBMCs, sampled before treatment. These receptors all come from a male donor with prostate cancer.

This clonotype was observed many times. CDR3 DNA sequence: TGCAGCGGGGCCACAGATACGCAGTATTTT. Its protein is CSGATDTQYF. The chain combines TRBV29-1 with TRBJ2-3, with no clear D. V lost 7 bases and J 2 bases, leaving 4 bases between the germline ends. Germline V gene data show CDR1 as SQVTM and CDR2 as ANQGSEA. The CDR3 is made up of 10 amino acids.

This clonotype came up many times. This chain links TRBV5-4 with TRBJ2-3; 12 bases map to TRBD2. This CDR3 region has 17 residues. Per the germline V gene, CDR1 is SGHNT and CDR2 is YYREEE (reference sequence). V lost 3 bases to trimming and J lost 0 bases; unmatched junction nucleotides: 5. The CDR3 bases are TGTGCCAGCAGCTCCGGACTAGCGGGACGTAGCACAGATACGCAGTATTTT. It is translated as CASSSGLAGRSTDTQYF.

This clonotype was recorded at least ten times. This sequence joins TRBV19 and TRBJ1-5; TRBD1 matches 10 bases. Unmatched junction bases numbered 8, after V lost 4 bases and J lost 2 bases. CDR3 size: 17 residues. Per germline, CDR1 LNHDA and CDR2 SQIVND (reference sequence). The CDR3 DNA sequence: TGTGCCAGTAGTAGGACCTCAGGGACAGGGGGCAATCAGCCCCAGCATTTT. This sequence encodes CASSRTSGTGGNQPQHF.

V gene TRBV6-2 or TRBV6-3 combines with J gene TRBJ2-3; 14 bases match TRBD2. Germline CDR1 and CDR2: MNHEY and SVGEGT. The CDR3 contains 19 residues. Losses at the gene ends were 3 bases for V and 4 bases for J; bases not matched to a gene: 12. The CDR3 reads CASSYLSGGLAGAADTQYF. The CDR3 coding sequence is TGTGCCAGCAGTTATTTATCAGGGGGACTAGCGGGAGCGGCAGATACGCAGTATTTT.

This clonotype was recorded once. A single base is all that separates this from a far larger clone, so a read error is likely. This chain links TRBV6-6 with TRBJ2-1; 7 positions match TRBD2. V shed 4 bases, J shed 13 bases, and the junction held 13 bases outside the gene matches. This CDR3 has 14 residues. In germline, CDR1 is MNHNY, CDR2 SVGAGI (reference sequence). This chain's CDR3 is CASSFGIGGETQFF. In DNA, the CDR3 is TGTGCCAGCAGTTTCGGGATTGGGGGGGAGACCCAGTTCTTC.

This clonotype was recorded many times. CDR3 in DNA: TGTGCCAGCAGCGGAGTTCTAGTGGCGACAGATACGCAGTATTTT. It is translated as CASSGVLVATDTQYF. The chain employs TRBV21-1 and TRBJ2-3; the table assigns TRBD2, which was not confirmed against the DNA. TRBV21-1 is assigned pseudogene status. The CDR3 is 15 residues long.

This clonotype showed up many times. The chain uses TRBV5-1 and TRBJ2-1, with D uncertain. The CDR3 sequence is 12 residues long. V was cut by 0 bases and J by 9 bases, with 7 bases left in between. In germline, CDR1 is SGHRS, CDR2 YFSETQ. The CDR3 bases are TGCGCCAGCAGCTTGGTGACGGCTGAGCAGTTCTTC. Residues: CASSLVTAEQFF.

In its sample, this clonotype was seen many times. This chain connects TRBV2 to TRBJ2-7; 10 bases map to TRBD1. V dropped 3 bases and J dropped 2; count of bases not matched to a gene: 1. CDR1 and CDR2 from the germline V gene are SNHLY and FYNNEI. The CDR3 is made up of 14 amino acids. This CDR3 reads CASSEGQGTYEQYF. CDR3 bases: TGTGCCAGCAGTGAGGGACAGGGGACCTACGAGCAGTACTTC.

This clonotype showed up many times. This chain uses TRBV2 with TRBJ2-1; TRBD1 or TRBD2 may be the D gene (6 bases each). Germline CDR1 reads SNHLY; CDR2 reads FYNNEI. The CDR3 has 13 residues. Deletions cut 7 bases from V and 4 bases from J, with 11 bases between. CDR3 nucleotides: TGTGCCAGCATAGGGGGGCTTTACAATGAGCAGTTCTTC. Encoded protein: CASIGGLYNEQFF. The full variable domain, its missing parts supplied by reference TRBV2 and TRBJ2-1, is EPEVTQTPSHQVTQMGQEVILRCVPISNHLYFYWYRQILGQKVEFLVSFYNNEISEKSEIFDDQFSVERPDGSNFTLKIRSTKLEDSAMYFCASIGGLYNEQFFGPGTRLTVL.

The chain has TRBV9 and TRBJ2-2; 7 bases line up with TRBD1. There are 13 residues in the CDR3. V shed 3 bases, J shed 6 bases, and the junction held 2 bases outside the gene matches. The germline V gene encodes CDR1 SGDLS and CDR2 YYNGEE. The CDR3 spells CASSATGAGELFF. In DNA form, the CDR3 reads TGTGCCAGCAGCGCTACAGGGGCCGGGGAGCTGTTTTTT. The full variable domain, completed using reference TRBV9 and TRBJ2-2, is DSGVTQTPKHLITATGQRVTLRCSPRSGDLSVYWYQQSLDQGLQFLIQYYNGEERAKGNILERFSAQQFPDLHSELNLSSLELGDSALYFCASSATGAGELFFGEGSRLTVL.

This chain uses TRBV27 with TRBJ2-3; D possibly matches TRBD1 or TRBD2 (5 bases each). The V end was cut by 4 bases, the J end by 2 bases, with 19 bases between. The V gene's germline CDR1 is MNHEY and CDR2 SMNVEV (reference sequence). The CDR3 extends over 17 amino acids. In DNA form, the CDR3 reads TGTGCCAGCAGTTCGATTCCGGGACGGACTTCCACAGATACGCAGTATTTT. This codes for CASSSIPGRTSTDTQYF.

This clonotype showed up many times. CDR3 region: CASSSRESEAFF. The CDR3 DNA follows: TGTGCCAGCAGCTCTCGGGAGTCTGAAGCTTTCTTT. The rearrangement uses TRBV7-9 and TRBJ1-1; D uncertain. CDR3 size: 12 residues. Trimming removed 4 bases from V and 6 bases from J, with 9 bases in between. Per germline, CDR1 SEHNR and CDR2 FQNEAQ (reference sequence).

Ten or more counts support this clonotype. The chain employs TRBV7-9 and TRBJ2-3; TRBD2 matches 11 bases. The ends lost 5 bases at V and 3 bases at J; junction bases unmatched: 4. The CDR3 sequence is 15 residues long. Germline CDR1 and CDR2: SEHNR and FQNEAQ (reference sequence). The CDR3 DNA is TGTGCCAGCAGCAGATCTAGCGGGGGGACAGATACGCAGTATTTT. This translates into CASSRSSGGTDTQYF.